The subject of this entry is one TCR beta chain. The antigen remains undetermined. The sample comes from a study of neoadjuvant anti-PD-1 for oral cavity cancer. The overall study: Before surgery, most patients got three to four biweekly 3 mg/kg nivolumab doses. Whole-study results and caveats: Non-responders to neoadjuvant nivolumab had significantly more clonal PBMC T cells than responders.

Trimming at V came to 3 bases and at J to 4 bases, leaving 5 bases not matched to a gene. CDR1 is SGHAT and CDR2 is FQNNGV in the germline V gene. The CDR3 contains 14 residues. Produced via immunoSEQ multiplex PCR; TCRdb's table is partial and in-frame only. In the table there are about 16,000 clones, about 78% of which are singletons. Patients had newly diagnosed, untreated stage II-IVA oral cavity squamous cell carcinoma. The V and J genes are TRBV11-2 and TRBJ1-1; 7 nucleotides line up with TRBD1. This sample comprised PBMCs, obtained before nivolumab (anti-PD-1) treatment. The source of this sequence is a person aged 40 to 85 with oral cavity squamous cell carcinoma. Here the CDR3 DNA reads TGTGCCAGCAGCTTTAACAGGGGATCCACTGAAGCTTTCTTT. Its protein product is CASSFNRGSTEAFF. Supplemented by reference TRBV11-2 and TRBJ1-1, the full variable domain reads EAGVAQSPRYKIIEKRQSVAFWCNPISGHATLYWYQQILGQGPKLLIQFQNNGVVDDSQLPKDRFSAERLKGVDSTLKIQPAKLEDSAVYLCASSFNRGSTEAFFGQGTRLTVV.